Each of the 8 T cell receptor beta chains below was sequenced from the same sample in a study of OX40 agonist ivuxolimab in advanced cancers. Sequencing used immunoSEQ multiplex PCR; TCRdb keeps in-frame clones, though not all of them. The sample holds 15,000 to 20,000 clones, just over 85% seen once. The source material was CD4+ or CD8+ T cells sorted from blood, sampled in a trial of the OX40 agonist ivuxolimab. The receptors here all came from an adult with an advanced solid tumor such as melanoma, head and neck, liver or kidney cancer.

This clone was recorded only once. The chain combines TRBV6-1 with TRBJ1-2; maybe TRBD1 (6 bases). Looked up from germline, CDR1 is MNHNS and CDR2 is SASEGT. This CDR3 is built from 16 residues. V lost 2 bases and J 4 bases, leaving 17 bases between the germline ends. CDR3 sequence reads: CASSEILGGPSYGYTF. CDR3 DNA sequence: TGTGCCAGCAGTGAAATTTTAGGGGGACCGAGCTATGGCTACACCTTC.

The chain employs TRBV4-1 and TRBJ1-5, with 7 nucleotides matching TRBD1. The CDR3 sequence is 14 residues long. Germline CDR1 and CDR2: MGHRA and YSYEKL. With V trimmed by 4 bases and J by 5 bases, 5 bases remained unmatched. The CDR3 bases are TGCGCCAGCAGCCTCCGACAGGGAGATCAGCCCCAGCATTTT. It codes for CASSLRQGDQPQHF.

The chain couples TRBV21-1 to TRBJ1-1. TRBV21-1 is a known pseudogene. The CDR3 covers 20 residues. The CDR3 DNA is TGTGCCAGCACCCCTAAAAAAATCCGGGGTGACGGCCTCGAGAACACTGAAGCTTTCTTT. Translating it yields CASTPKKIRGDGLENTEAFF.

The V call is TRBV7-2, the J call TRBJ1-1; D ambiguous. The V gene's germline CDR1 is SGHTA and CDR2 FQGNSA. Trimming took 7 bases from V and 6 from J, leaving 18 bases between them. The CDR3 length is 14 residues. CDR3 bases: TGTGCCAGCATCGATGGACGGATGACCCCTGAAGCTTTCTTT. This translates into CASIDGRMTPEAFF.

The chain couples TRBV29-1 to TRBJ1-1, with TRBD1 as a possible D gene (6 bases). The germline CDR1 and CDR2 sequences are SQVTM and ANQGSEA. V was clipped by 3 bases and J by 5 bases, with 19 bases between them. The CDR3 covers 15 residues. The CDR3 loop is CSVETSHRVGTEAFF. CDR3 in DNA: TGCAGCGTTGAGACGTCCCACAGGGTCGGAACTGAAGCTTTCTTT.

This chain joins TRBV4-1 and TRBJ2-7; 7 bases agree with TRBD2. The CDR3 loop spans 14 amino acids. Germline assignment: CDR1 MGHRA and CDR2 YSYEKL. V lost 6 bases to trimming and J lost 7 bases; unmatched junction nucleotides: 12. CDR3 nucleotide sequence: TGCGCCAGCAGTCCAGCGGGGCCCGGGGCAGAGCAGTACTTC. Translated, it gives CASSPAGPGAEQYF.

V and J are TRBV5-4 and TRBJ2-7; no reliable D call. V shed 1 base and J shed 2 bases, with 13 bases lying between them. The CDR3 spans 15 residues. Germline CDR1 SGHNT, CDR2 YYREEE (reference sequence). The CDR3 sequence is CASSLNPPATYEQYF. DNA of the CDR3: TGTGCCAGCAGCTTGAACCCCCCAGCCACCTACGAGCAGTACTTC.

The chain couples TRBV19 to TRBJ2-3, with no clear D. This CDR3 spans 16 amino acids. With 0 bases removed from V and 7 bases from J, the gap between germline ends came to 17 bases. CDR1 and CDR2 from the germline V gene are LNHDA and SQIVND (reference sequence). The CDR3 region is CASSIDKEWPPNTQYF. For the CDR3, the DNA is TGTGCCAGTAGTATAGATAAAGAGTGGCCCCCCAATACGCAGTATTTT.